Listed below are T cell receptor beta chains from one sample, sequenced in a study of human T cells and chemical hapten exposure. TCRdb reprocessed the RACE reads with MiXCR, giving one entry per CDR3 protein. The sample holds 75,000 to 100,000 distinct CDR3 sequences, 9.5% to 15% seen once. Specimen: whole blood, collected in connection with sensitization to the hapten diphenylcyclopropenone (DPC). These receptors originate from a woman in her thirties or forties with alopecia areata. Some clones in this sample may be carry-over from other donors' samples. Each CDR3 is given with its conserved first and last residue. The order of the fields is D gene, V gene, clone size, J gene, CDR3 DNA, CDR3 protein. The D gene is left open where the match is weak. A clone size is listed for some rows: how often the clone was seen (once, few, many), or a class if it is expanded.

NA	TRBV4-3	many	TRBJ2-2	TGCGCCAGCAGTACGGGTCGAGACACCGGGGAGCTGTTTTTT	CASSTGRDTGELFF
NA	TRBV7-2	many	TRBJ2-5	TGTGCCAGCAGCCAAAGACAGACCCAGTACTTC	CASSQRQTQYF
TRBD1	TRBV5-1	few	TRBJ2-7	TGCGCCAGCAGCTCTAACAGGGGTGTCAACGAGCAGTACTTC	CASSSNRGVNEQYF
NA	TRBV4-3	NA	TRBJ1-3	TGCGCCAGCAGCCAAGAACTCCCGGGCAGGCCTGGAAACACCATATATTTT	CASSQELPGRPGNTIYF
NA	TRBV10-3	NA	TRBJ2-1	TGTGCCATCAGTGAGGTCAAGGGCAGGGCGGCTGACTACAATGAGCAGTTCTTC	CAISEVKGRAADYNEQFF
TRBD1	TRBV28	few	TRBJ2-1	TGTGCCAGCAGCCGGACAGGGTTTGCCTACAATGAGCAGTTCTTC	CASSRTGFAYNEQFF
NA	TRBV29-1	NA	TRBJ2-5	TGCAGCGGTGAGACGGTAGGGGAGACCCAGTACTTC	CSGETVGETQYF
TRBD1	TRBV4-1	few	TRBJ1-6	TGCGCCAGCAGCCACGTTGGCCAAGACAGGGGGCATTCACCCCTCCACTTT	CASSHVGQDRGHSPLHF
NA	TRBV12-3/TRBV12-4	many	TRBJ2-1	TGTGCCAGCACCTTCGGACACAATGAGCAGTTCTTC	CASTFGHNEQFF
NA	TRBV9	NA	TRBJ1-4	TGTGCCAGCAGCGTAGATGCAGGCGGGGGGACTAATGAAAAACTGTTTTTT	CASSVDAGGGTNEKLFF
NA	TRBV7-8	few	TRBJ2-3	TGTGCCAGCAGCTTTGGGCCCAGCACAGATACGCAGTATTTT	CASSFGPSTDTQYF
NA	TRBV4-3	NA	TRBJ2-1	TGCGCCAGCAGCCAAGAGGTGGGACGGCAGTTCTTC	CASSQEVGRQFF
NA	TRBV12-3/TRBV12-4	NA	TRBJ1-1	TGTGCCAGCAGTACCCGGGTGAACACTGAAGCTTTCTTT	CASSTRVNTEAFF
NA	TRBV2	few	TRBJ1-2	TGTGCCAGCAGTCAGGGGAGCGACACTTTAATACTCGTATATGGCTACACCTTC	CASSQGSDTLILVYGYTF
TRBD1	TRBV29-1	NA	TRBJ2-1	TGCAGCGTTCTCTCCGGGACAGCACTTAATGAGCAGTTCTTC	CSVLSGTALNEQFF
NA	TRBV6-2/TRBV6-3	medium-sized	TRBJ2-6	TGTGCCAGCAGCCCCGGCAGCTCTGGGGCCAACGTCCTGACTTTC	CASSPGSSGANVLTF
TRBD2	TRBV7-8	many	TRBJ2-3	TGTGCCAGCAGCTTAGAGGGCGGGAGGGCCCTGAACACAGATACGCAGTATTTT	CASSLEGGRALNTDTQYF
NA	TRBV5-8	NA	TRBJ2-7	TGTGCCAGCAGCTTGGGACAGAGCTCCTACGAGCAGTACTTC	CASSLGQSSYEQYF
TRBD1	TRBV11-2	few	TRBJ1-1	TGTGCCAGCATCCGGACAGGGGCGGACACTGAAGCTTTCTTT	CASIRTGADTEAFF
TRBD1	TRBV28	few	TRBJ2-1	TGTGCCAGCCGGGACAGGGGAGGGAATGAGCAGTTCTTC	CASRDRGGNEQFF
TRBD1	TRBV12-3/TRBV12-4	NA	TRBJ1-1	TGTGCCAGCAGCCCGGGACAGGGGGCCACTGAAGCTTTCTTT	CASSPGQGATEAFF
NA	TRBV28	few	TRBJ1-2	TGTGCCAGCAGTCAGACCCCCGACAGCCCCTATGGCTACACCTTC	CASSQTPDSPYGYTF
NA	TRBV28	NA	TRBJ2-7	TGTGCCAGCGGACCTGAACGGGACATCTCCTACGAGCAGTACTTC	CASGPERDISYEQYF
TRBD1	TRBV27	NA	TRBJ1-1	TGTGCCAGCAGTGACAGGGGAACTGAAGCTTTCTTT	CASSDRGTEAFF
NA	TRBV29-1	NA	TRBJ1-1	TGCAGCGTCGGTTATTCTGAAGCTTTCTTT	CSVGYSEAFF
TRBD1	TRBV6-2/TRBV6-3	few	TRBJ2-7	TGTGCCAGCAGGAAAACAGGGGCCTACGAGCAGTACTTC	CASRKTGAYEQYF
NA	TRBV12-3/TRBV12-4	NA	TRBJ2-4	TGTGCCAGCAGTTTAGCTAGCGGACAAAACATTCAGTACTTC	CASSLASGQNIQYF
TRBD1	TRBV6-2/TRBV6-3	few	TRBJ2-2	TGTGCCAGCAGCCAAGTTCGACAGGGTGTTGAGGACACCGGGGAGCTGTTTTTT	CASSQVRQGVEDTGELFF
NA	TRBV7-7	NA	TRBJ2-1	TGTGCTAGCAGCGCACCCGGGGCCCAGGGTGAGCAGTTCTTC	CASSAPGAQGEQFF
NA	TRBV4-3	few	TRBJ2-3	TGCGCCAGCAGCCAGGGGAGATCCCCGGGCACAGATACGCAGTATTTT	CASSQGRSPGTDTQYF
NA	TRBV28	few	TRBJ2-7	TGTGCCAGCTCCCTGGGCGGATTCTACGAGCAGTACTTC	CASSLGGFYEQYF
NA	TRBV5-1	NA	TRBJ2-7	TGCGCCAGCAGCCCCGGAGGGGGAGACTACGAGCAGTACTTC	CASSPGGGDYEQYF
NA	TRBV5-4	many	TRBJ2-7	TGTGCCAGCAGCTTCATCGGGGCCAGGGGAGCCTACGAGCAGTACTTC	CASSFIGARGAYEQYF
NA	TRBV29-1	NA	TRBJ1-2	TGCAGCGTTCTGGGGGTCTATGGCTACACCTTC	CSVLGVYGYTF
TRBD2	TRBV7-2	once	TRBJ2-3	TGTGCCAGCAGCCCACGGACTAGCGGAGCAGATACGCAGTATTTT	CASSPRTSGADTQYF
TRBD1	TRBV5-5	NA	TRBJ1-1	TGTGCCAGCAGCTCCTTGACAGGGCCGAACACTGAAGCTTTCTTT	CASSSLTGPNTEAFF
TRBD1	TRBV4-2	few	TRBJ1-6	TGTGCCAGCAGCCAAGAAGTTGTTGCAGGGACAGGGGGCGCGTCACCCCTCCACTTT	CASSQEVVAGTGGASPLHF
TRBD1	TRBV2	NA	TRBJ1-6	TGTGCCAGCACGCGACAGGGTAATTCACCCCTCCACTTT	CASTRQGNSPLHF
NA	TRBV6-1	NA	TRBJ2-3	TGTGCCAGCAGTGAAGCTAGCTCCCTTCGGTATTTT	CASSEASSLRYF
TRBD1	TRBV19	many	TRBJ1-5	TGTGCCAGCCGGCCAGGGGGAAGCAATCAGCCCCAGCATTTT	CASRPGGSNQPQHF
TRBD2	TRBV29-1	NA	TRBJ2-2	TGCAGCGTCCTAGCGGGAGGGCCCTCCGGGGAGCTGTTTTTT	CSVLAGGPSGELFF
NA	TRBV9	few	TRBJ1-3	TGTGCCAGCAGCGTAGGCACCTCTCCTGGAAACACCATATATTTT	CASSVGTSPGNTIYF
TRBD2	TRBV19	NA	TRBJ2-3	TGTGCCAGTGGTAGCGGGAGAGATCCTAGCACAGATACGCAGTATTTT	CASGSGRDPSTDTQYF
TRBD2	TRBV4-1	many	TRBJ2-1	TGCGCCAGCAGCCTCCGACTAGCGGGAGAAGATGAGCAGTTCTTC	CASSLRLAGEDEQFF
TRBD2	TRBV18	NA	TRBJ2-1	TGTGCCAGCTCACCAGAATGGGGGGGCAATGAGCAGTTCTTC	CASSPEWGGNEQFF
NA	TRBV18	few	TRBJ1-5	TGTGCCAGCTCTTGGGACGGCAATCAGCCCCAGCATTTT	CASSWDGNQPQHF
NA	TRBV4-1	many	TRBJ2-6	TGCGCCAGCAGCCAGGGGGTGGGAGCTGGGGCCAACGTCCTGACTTTC	CASSQGVGAGANVLTF
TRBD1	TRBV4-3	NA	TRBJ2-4	TGCGCCAGCAGCCAAGTTGGACAGGGGGCCAAAAACATTCAGTACTTC	CASSQVGQGAKNIQYF
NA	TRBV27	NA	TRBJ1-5	TGTGCCAGCAGAACGGACAATTCGGGACCCCAGCATTTT	CASRTDNSGPQHF
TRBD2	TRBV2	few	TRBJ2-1	TGTGCCAGCAGTGCACCTAGCGGGACATCCGCCGGGAATGAGCAGTTCTTC	CASSAPSGTSAGNEQFF
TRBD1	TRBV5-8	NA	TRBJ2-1	TGTGCCAGCAGCTTGGACAGGGGGCGCGGGTTCTTC	CASSLDRGRGFF
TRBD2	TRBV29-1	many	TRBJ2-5	TGCAGCGTTGGGGGGAGACTAGCGGAGACCCAGTACTTC	CSVGGRLAETQYF
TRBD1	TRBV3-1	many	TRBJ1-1	TGTGCCAGCAGCCCGCAGGGGGCTGGGACTGAAGCTTTCTTT	CASSPQGAGTEAFF
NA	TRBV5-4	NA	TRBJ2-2	TGTGCCAGCAGCTGGTCGTACGGGGAGCTGTTTTTT	CASSWSYGELFF